This TCR beta chain was recorded in a study of blood T cell repertoires in COVID-19 (dated by TCRdb to about 2020). Background for the entire study: Samples from collaborators originated in the United States, Italy and Spain and spanned both the acute and convalescent phases of COVID-19. The material from the prospective study consisted of cDNA or gDNA derived from T cells, B-cell-depleted T cells, or PBMCs. The dataset comprised deeply sampled blood TCRbeta repertoires from subjects exposed to, actively infected with, or recovered from COVID-19. The repertoires were released in a freely available public database meant as a resource for research on the immune response to SARS-CoV-2. The samples were drawn from two sources: the first 160 participants of the ongoing ImmuneRACE study, and some 1,300 subjects contributed by 6 global collaborators. The sample metadata nearly always contained a de-identified subject ID, COVID-19 status, age in years and sex. HLA class I and class II types, where available, came from metadata supplied by the sample provider rather than from assay-based typing.

Overall study results and their limits: The quantity of clinical and demographic metadata differed by source and by participant and was supplied without curation.

The immunoSEQ Assay, a bias-controlled multiplex PCR, was used to amplify TCRbeta CDR3 regions from genomic DNA. On the authors' methods: Within the assay, amplification of reference gene primers was used to estimate how many nucleated cells each sample contained. To quantify the absolute abundance of each unique TCRbeta CDR3 rearrangement, sequence reads were collapsed and filtered. For each sample, productive Simpson clonality was calculated by taking the square root of Simpson's diversity index across productive rearrangements. The table was pulled from immuneACCESS by TCRdb, which kept in-frame rearrangements only. Such tables lose some clones; where checked, under half of the loss comes from unresolved V genes, and the rest has no known cause. That table furnishes V, J and clone size, whereas the DNA furnished D and trimming. Across this sample there are over 80,000 clones, with approximately 87% seen only once. Less than 20% of the sample goes to the ten largest clones.

The collaborating institutions used their own protocols to collect whole blood in K2EDTA tubes. For TCRbeta analysis, collaborators shipped samples in one of three forms: frozen whole blood, isolated PBMCs, or DNA extracted from either of those sample types. A distance of 10 bases separates the germline ends of V and J, which lose 5 bases and 4 bases respectively. CDR1 and CDR2 (SQVTM, ANQGSEA) derive from the germline V gene. Its CDR3 holds 12 amino acids, cysteine through phenylalanine. Of the read, only the CDR3 DNA is kept; its 36 bases are in frame from base 1. Concerning this clone itself: The specificity of this receptor is unknown. No base quality values were provided; no much bigger clone lies one nucleotide off.

Sequencing was done on a sample of peripheral blood. The chain is assembled from TRBV29-1 and TRBJ2-3; TRBD1 is perhaps the D gene, given 6 matching bases. This TCR came from a human donor in a cohort sampled during active COVID-19. The CDR3: CSVTGYPDTQYF. In nucleotide form, the sequence is TGCAGCGTTACAGGGTATCCAGATACGCAGTATTTT.